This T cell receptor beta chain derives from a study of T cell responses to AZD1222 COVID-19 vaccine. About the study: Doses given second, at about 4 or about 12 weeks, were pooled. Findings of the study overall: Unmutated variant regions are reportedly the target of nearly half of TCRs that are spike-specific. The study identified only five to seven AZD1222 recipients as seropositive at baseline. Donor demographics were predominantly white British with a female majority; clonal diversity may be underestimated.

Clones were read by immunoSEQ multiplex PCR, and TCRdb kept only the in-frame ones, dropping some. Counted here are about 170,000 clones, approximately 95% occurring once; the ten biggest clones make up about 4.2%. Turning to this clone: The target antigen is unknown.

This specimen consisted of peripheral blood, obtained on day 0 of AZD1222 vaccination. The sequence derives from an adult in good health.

For the CDR3, the DNA is TGTGCCAGCAGCTTGGCTATAACTTCCCGGGACAGGGTCCTAGTAGCTTTCTTT. It is translated as CASSLAITSRDRVLVAFF. The chain couples TRBV11-2 to TRBJ1-1, with 9 bases that match TRBD1. The CDR3 sequence is 18 residues long. V gave up 3 bases and J gave up 10 bases; unmatched junction bases: 21. In germline, CDR1 is SGHAT, CDR2 FQNNGV. The variable domain in full, with the rest retrieved from reference TRBV11-2 and TRBJ1-1, is EAGVAQSPRYKIIEKRQSVAFWCNPISGHATLYWYQQILGQGPKLLIQFQNNGVVDDSQLPKDRFSAERLKGVDSTLKIQPAKLEDSAVYLCASSLAITSRDRVLVAFFGQGTRLTVV.